This TCR beta chain was obtained from a study of cytomegalovirus exposure and HLA in healthy donors. Primers: 60 Vbeta forward and 13 Jbeta reverse. Profiling relied on immunoSEQ multiplex PCR, and the TCRdb table lists in-frame clones only, not all of them. This table lists about 150,000 clones. The CDR3 consists of 15 residues. The V gene's germline CDR1 is LNHDA and CDR2 SQIVND (reference sequence). Trimming cost V 6 bases and J 4 bases, with 15 bases left between them. Specimen: PBMCs. The sequence derives from a woman between 45 and 65 years old in good health and CMV-seronegative. V gene TRBV19 combines with J gene TRBJ2-2; D possibly corresponds to TRBD2 (7 bases). CDR3 nucleotides: TGTGCCAGTAGCAGTGGGGGGGCCGGCACCGGGGAGCTGTTTTTT. This gives the protein CASSSGGAGTGELFF.